Following are 29 T cell receptor beta chains from one sample sequenced in a study of cytomegalovirus exposure and HLA in healthy donors. PCR primers comprised 60 Vbeta and 13 Jbeta primers. The data were produced by immunoSEQ multiplex PCR, yet TCRdb's version contains in-frame clones alone and is incomplete. The sample has about 47,000 clones. The sample consisted of PBMCs. The source is a male donor in good health and CMV-seronegative.

V gene TRBV27 combines with J gene TRBJ2-1; tentatively, D is TRBD2 (7 bases). Trimming took 8 bases from V and 9 from J, leaving 17 bases between them. The CDR3 runs 13 residues. Germline CDR1 is MNHEY and CDR2 is SMNVEV (reference sequence). The CDR3 loop reads CASWEQGGSEQFF. CDR3 bases: TGTGCCAGCTGGGAACAGGGCGGGAGTGAGCAGTTCTTC.

The chain couples TRBV5-6 to TRBJ1-5; TRBD1 is a possible D gene (5 bases). Germline assignment: CDR1 SGHDT and CDR2 YYEEEE. The CDR3 runs 15 residues. V lost 2 bases to trimming and J lost 2 bases, with 11 bases between them. Written as DNA, the CDR3 is TGTGCCAGCAGCTTTGGGACGGGGGGCAATCAGCCCCAGCATTTT. Translation: CASSFGTGGNQPQHF.

This chain joins TRBV2 and TRBJ2-7; D may be TRBD1 (7 bases). Germline V lookup: CDR1 SNHLY, CDR2 FYNNEI. V was shortened by 2 bases and J by 3 bases, with 11 bases between the two germline ends. There are 14 residues in the CDR3. The CDR3 region is CASSENRGGYEQYF. The DNA of the CDR3 is TGTGCCAGCAGTGAAAACAGGGGAGGCTACGAGCAGTACTTC.

This chain connects TRBV7-9 to TRBJ2-7; 8 nucleotides line up with TRBD1. Germline V CDR1 and CDR2: SEHNR, FQNEAQ (reference sequence). Unmatched junction bases numbered 6, after V lost 6 bases and J lost 2 bases. The CDR3 has 14 amino acids. The CDR3 reads CASRPGTGTYEQYF. The CDR3 DNA reads as TGTGCCAGCAGACCCGGGACAGGAACCTACGAGCAGTACTTC.

This sequence joins TRBV6-6 and TRBJ1-2; a weak D match, TRBD1 (5 bases). The CDR3 is 13 residues long. In germline, CDR1 is MNHNY, CDR2 SVGAGI (reference sequence). Trimming stripped 0 bases from V and 7 bases from J, with 9 bases between. The CDR3 nucleotides are TGTGCCAGCAGTTACTCAATAGGGGTTGGCTACACCTTC. This encodes CASSYSIGVGYTF.

The chain employs TRBV10-2 and TRBJ1-3; no reliable D call. V was pared by 3 bases and J by 0 bases, with 12 bases between. This CDR3 spans 16 amino acids. Germline V lookup: CDR1 WSHSY, CDR2 SAAADI. The CDR3 coding sequence is TGCGCCAGCAGTGATGCTGTGAGGGTCTCTGGAAACACCATATATTTT. Translating gives CASSDAVRVSGNTIYF.

This rearrangement joins TRBV13 to TRBJ1-2; 9 bases match TRBD1. Germline V gives CDR1 PRHDT, CDR2 FYEKMQ (reference sequence). The CDR3 has 15 amino acids. After removal of 5 bases from V and 4 bases from J, the junction contained 8 bases not matched to a gene. The CDR3 protein is CASSVTGGISYGYTF. CDR3 DNA: TGTGCCAGCAGCGTGACAGGGGGTATTTCCTATGGCTACACCTTC. The full variable domain, completed using reference TRBV13 and TRBJ1-2, is AAGVIQSPRHLIKEKRETATLKCYPIPRHDTVYWYQQGPGQDPQFLISFYEKMQSDKGSIPDRFSAQQFSDYHSELNMSSLELGDSALYFCASSVTGGISYGYTFGSGTRLTVV.

The chain recombines TRBV2 with TRBJ2-7; weak D call: TRBD1 (5 bases). The CDR3 consists of 15 residues. The germline V and J ends were trimmed by 7 bases and 9 bases, with 25 bases remaining between them. Germline CDR1 is SNHLY and CDR2 is FYNNEI. The CDR3 spells CASTEVTGLASGQYF. CDR3 nucleotides: TGTGCCAGCACTGAGGTAACAGGTTTGGCATCGGGGCAGTACTTC.

This chain connects TRBV6-4 to TRBJ1-1; 7 positions match TRBD1. From germline, CDR1 is MRHNA and CDR2 SNTAGT. This CDR3 region has 13 residues. With 5 bases clipped from V and 10 bases from J, the junction kept 10 bases outside the gene matches. The CDR3 is CASSPTGPFGAFF. Written as DNA, the CDR3 is TGTGCCAGCAGTCCGACAGGGCCGTTTGGAGCTTTCTTT.

The chain uses TRBV25-1 and TRBJ1-2; D might be TRBD1 (6 bases). This CDR3 spans 15 amino acids. Per germline, CDR1 MGHDK and CDR2 SYGVNS. V was shortened by 5 bases and J by 2 bases, with 15 bases between the two germline ends. The chain's CDR3 is CASSPQGQVNYGYTF. The DNA for the CDR3 is TGTGCCAGCAGTCCTCAGGGGCAGGTCAACTATGGCTACACCTTC.

CDR3 sequence reads: CASSFQYNEQFF. The CDR3 nucleotides read TGTGCCAGCAGCTTTCAGTACAATGAGCAGTTCTTC. This chain joins TRBV7-6 and TRBJ2-1; D unclear. Germline V gives CDR1 SGHVS, CDR2 FNYEAQ. The V end lost 3 bases, the J end lost 4 bases, and 4 bases lay between the germline ends. The CDR3 loop spans 12 amino acids.

The chain employs TRBV6-5 and TRBJ2-7, with D unresolved. V lost 0 bases and J 0 bases, leaving 6 bases between the germline ends. Per the germline V gene, CDR1 is MNHEY and CDR2 is SVGAGI. The CDR3 spans 14 residues. The CDR3 DNA reads TGTGCCAGCAGTTACTCGGCGGCCTCCTACGAGCAGTACTTC. Translation gives CASSYSAASYEQYF.

The chain carries TRBV5-4 and TRBJ1-1; 11 bases are shared with TRBD1. Trimming took 0 bases from V and 10 from J; bases not matched to a gene: 8. CDR3 length equals 15 residues. From germline, CDR1 is SGHNT and CDR2 YYREEE (reference sequence). CDR3 DNA: TGTGCCAGCAGCTTGGCCGGACAGGGGGCCGGGGGAGCTTTCTTT. This gives the protein CASSLAGQGAGGAFF.

The CDR3 nucleotides read TGTGCCAGCAGGGATTTCGGGACAGCTTATGGCTACACCTTC. This sequence encodes CASRDFGTAYGYTF. The chain couples TRBV6-6 to TRBJ1-2; TRBD1 agrees at 7 bases. Germline V CDR1 and CDR2: MNHNY, SVGAGI (reference sequence). The V gene end was trimmed by 6 bases and the J gene end by 5 bases; junction bases not matched to a gene: 9. The CDR3 contains 14 residues.

The chain links TRBV30 to TRBJ2-5; maybe TRBD2 (6 bases). V shed 0 bases and J shed 4 bases, with 9 bases lying between them. Germline lookup yields CDR1 GTSNPN and CDR2 SVGIG (reference sequence). The CDR3 has 13 residues. DNA of the CDR3: TGTGCCTGGAGTGTGAGGGGAGGAGAGACCCAGTACTTC. It encodes CAWSVRGGETQYF.

V usage is TRBV6-6 and J usage is TRBJ1-2, with TRBD1 matching 7 bases. Unmatched junction bases numbered 6, after V lost 2 bases and J lost 3 bases. The germline CDR1 and CDR2 sequences are MNHNY and SVGAGI (reference sequence). CDR3 length: 15 residues. The CDR3: CASSYAKQGHYGYTF. For the CDR3, the DNA is TGTGCCAGCAGTTACGCGAAACAGGGGCACTATGGCTACACCTTC.

This chain uses TRBV4-3 with TRBJ2-5; TRBD2 is a possible D gene (7 bases). The V end was cut by 4 bases, the J end by 4 bases, with 16 bases between. The CDR3 runs to 15 residues. Germline CDR1 is LGHNA and CDR2 is YSLEER. CDR3 protein: CASSREGGIGETQYF. The DNA of the CDR3 is TGCGCCAGCAGCCGTGAGGGGGGGATAGGAGAGACCCAGTACTTC.

The rearrangement uses TRBV5-6 and TRBJ2-7, with TRBD1 matching 9 bases. The V segment lost 2 bases and the J segment 8 bases; nucleotides outside the gene matches: 5. Germline V gene lookup returns CDR1 SGHDT and CDR2 YYEEEE. The CDR3 runs to 13 residues. The CDR3 nucleotides are TGTGCCAGCAGCTTCCCGGGACAGGGCCAGCAGTACTTC. Protein sequence: CASSFPGQGQQYF.

The V and J genes are TRBV13 and TRBJ1-4, with D possibly being TRBD1 (6 bases). Germline CDR1 reads PRHDT; CDR2 reads FYEKMQ (reference sequence). The CDR3 covers 16 residues. The V end was cut by 0 bases, the J end by 7 bases, with 15 bases between. In nucleotides, the CDR3 is TGTGCCAGCAGCTTAGGCCGCACAGGGTTGAGTGAAAAACTGTTTTTT. Its translation is CASSLGRTGLSEKLFF.

The chain recombines TRBV29-1 with TRBJ2-1; D may be TRBD1 (6 bases). V lost 4 bases, J lost 9 bases, and 13 bases lay in between. Per germline, CDR1 SQVTM and CDR2 ANQGSEA. The CDR3 consists of 12 residues. CDR3 residues: CSVVTGLSEQFF. The DNA of the CDR3 is TGCAGCGTTGTCACAGGGTTGAGTGAGCAGTTCTTC.

The V gene is TRBV11-1, the J gene TRBJ1-2; D perhaps matches TRBD1 (6 bases). The V end was cut by 3 bases, the J end by 2 bases, with 7 bases between. The CDR3 has 13 residues. CDR1 is SGHAT and CDR2 is FQDESV in the germline V gene (reference sequence). CDR3 amino acids: CASSLQGNYGYTF. The CDR3 coding sequence is TGTGCCAGCAGCTTGCAGGGGAACTATGGCTACACCTTC.

The chain has TRBV7-9 and TRBJ1-2; TRBD1 agrees at 9 bases. CDR1 SEHNR and CDR2 FQNEAQ come from the germline V gene (reference sequence). The CDR3 contains 13 residues. The ends lost 5 bases at V and 5 bases at J; junction bases unmatched: 3. The CDR3 reads CASSRDRAYGYTF. The DNA for the CDR3 is TGTGCCAGCAGCAGGGACAGGGCTTATGGCTACACCTTC.

The J gene is TRBJ1-5, the V gene TRBV19, with 7 bases matching TRBD1. CDR3 length: 15 amino acids. Germline loops: CDR1 LNHDA, CDR2 SQIVND (reference sequence). V trimming: 6 bases; J trimming: 0 bases; junction bases outside the gene matches: 5. CDR3: CASRQRQGSNQPQHF. CDR3 DNA sequence: TGTGCCAGTAGGCAAAGACAGGGTAGCAATCAGCCCCAGCATTTT.

The V call is TRBV6-1, the J call TRBJ2-4; D unresolved. The CDR3 runs 15 residues. With 4 bases removed from V and 8 bases from J, the gap between germline ends came to 18 bases. CDR1 MNHNS and CDR2 SASEGT come from the germline V gene. The CDR3 loop reads CASSGPGSPADIQYF. CDR3 nucleotides: TGTGCCAGCAGTGGGCCCGGGTCCCCGGCGGACATTCAGTACTTC.

V gene TRBV12-5 combines with J gene TRBJ1-6; D not resolved. From germline, CDR1 is LGHNT and CDR2 FRNRAP. CDR3 length: 13 residues. With 11 bases removed from V and 6 bases from J, the gap between germline ends came to 14 bases. CDR3 coding DNA: TGTGCTTCCTCCGGGTCGTCTAATTCACCCCTCCACTTT. It specifies CASSGSSNSPLHF.

This chain links TRBV7-3 with TRBJ2-3, with TRBD2 matching 8 bases. The germline V gene has CDR1 SGHTA and CDR2 FQGTGA. After removal of 5 bases from V and 2 bases from J, the junction contained 6 bases not matched to a gene. This CDR3 has 15 amino acids. CDR3 in DNA: TGTGCCAGCAGCCCCCTTAGCGGGACCACAGATACGCAGTATTTT. This codes for CASSPLSGTTDTQYF.

This chain's CDR3 is CASSPSGDQPQHF. The CDR3 bases are TGTGCCAGCTCACCAAGCGGGGATCAGCCCCAGCATTTT. The chain is built from TRBV18 and TRBJ1-5; no clear D gene. CDR1 is KGHSH, CDR2 LQKENI, per germline. The CDR3 is 13 amino acids. Trimming stripped 2 bases from V and 5 bases from J, with 7 bases between. The full variable domain, in which reference TRBV18 and TRBJ1-5 provide the parts outside the CDR3, is NAGVMQNPRHLVRRRGQEARLRCSPMKGHSHVYWYRQLPEEGLKFMVYLQKENIIDESGMPKERFSAEFPKEGPSILRIQQVVRGDSAAYFCASSPSGDQPQHFGDGTRLSIL.

This clone is labeled medium-sized based on frequency. J is TRBJ1-1 and V is TRBV27; 7 nucleotides line up with TRBD1. CDR3 length equals 12 residues. Per germline, CDR1 MNHEY and CDR2 SMNVEV (reference sequence). The V and J ends lost 3 bases and 11 bases, in that order; junction bases with no gene match: 6. This CDR3 reads CASSFNRGEAFF. CDR3 nucleotides: TGTGCCAGCAGTTTCAACAGGGGAGAGGCTTTCTTT.

The chain employs TRBV6-5 and TRBJ2-7; D gene ambiguous. Germline assignment: CDR1 MNHEY and CDR2 SVGAGI. The CDR3 is 13 amino acids. The V end was cut by 3 bases, the J end by 3 bases, with 9 bases between. CDR3 DNA: TGTGCCAGCAGTTATGGAGTAGGCTACGAGCAGTACTTC. This codes for CASSYGVGYEQYF.